What follows describes a single T cell receptor (beta chain). Germline CDR1 reads MGHRA; CDR2 reads YSYEKL. Losses at the gene ends were 3 bases for V and 0 bases for J; bases not matched to a gene: 2. The length of the CDR3 is 15 residues. The data originate from a study of T cell responses to AZD1222 COVID-19 vaccine. Libraries were prepared by immunoSEQ multiplex PCR; TCRdb keeps only in-frame clonotypes and omits some of them. The table records under 200,000 clones, 85% to 90% of them present only once. The rearrangement links TRBV4-1 to TRBJ1-3; 7 nucleotides align to TRBD1. The sequence was obtained from an adult in good health. The source was peripheral blood, collected on day 0 of AZD1222 vaccination. In DNA, the CDR3 is TGCGCCAGCAGCCAGGGACAGACCTCTGGAAACACCATATATTTT. Translated: CASSQGQTSGNTIYF.